Each of the 20 T cell receptor beta chains below was sequenced from the same sample in a study of blood T cell repertoires in COVID-19 (dated by TCRdb to 2018 to 2021). Library preparation was by the immunoSEQ multiplex PCR assay. The table comes from immuneACCESS by way of TCRdb, which keeps in-frame sequences with V and J called. Part of the clones is missing from these tables; in studies checked, under half for an unresolved V gene and the rest for unknown reasons. This sample lists 140,000 to 150,000 clones; around 87% were detected once. Around 11% of the sample rests with the top ten. The sequencing sample was made of PBMCs or T cells enriched from blood (not recorded which). All receptors derive from a man in his 60s who had recovered from COVID-19.

This chain uses TRBV30 with TRBJ2-2, with 7 nucleotides matching TRBD1. The ends lost 4 bases at V and 5 bases at J; junction bases unmatched: 10. From germline, CDR1 is GTSNPN and CDR2 SVGIG (reference sequence). The CDR3 runs 15 residues. For the CDR3, the DNA is TGTGCCTGGACAAACCGGGACAGATGGACCGGGGAGCTGTTTTTT. Translating it yields CAWTNRDRWTGELFF.

Only a few counts were recorded for this clone. The V and J genes are TRBV28 and TRBJ1-5; D might be TRBD1 (5 bases). CDR1 and CDR2 (germline): MDHEN, SYDVKM. This CDR3 contains 15 residues. V was clipped by 6 bases and J by 7 bases, with 19 bases between them. In nucleotides, the CDR3 is TGTGCCAGCAGCCGGCATGAACAGGCACCGCAGCCCCAGCATTTT. Translated: CASSRHEQAPQPQHF.

V gene TRBV2 combines with J gene TRBJ2-5, with D maybe TRBD1 (6 bases). The germline gives CDR1 SNHLY, CDR2 FYNNEI. V was shortened by 0 bases and J by 0 bases, with 14 bases between the two germline ends. This CDR3 has 17 residues. The CDR3 loop reads CASSEATPQGHQETQYF. The CDR3 DNA follows: TGTGCCAGCAGTGAAGCTACACCACAGGGTCACCAAGAGACCCAGTACTTC.

This chain uses TRBV19 with TRBJ2-7; weak D call: TRBD1 (6 bases). The germline V gene encodes CDR1 LNHDA and CDR2 SQIVND (reference sequence). Trimming shortened V by 1 base and J by 5 bases, and 12 bases separated the two germline ends. The CDR3 is made up of 14 amino acids. The DNA of the CDR3 is TGTGCCAGTAGTATAGGCCAACAGGGAGACGAGCAGTACTTC. This gives the protein CASSIGQQGDEQYF.

This rearrangement joins TRBV2 to TRBJ2-5; 10 bases match TRBD2. J lost 5 bases, V lost 7 bases, and 19 bases had no gene match. The CDR3 covers 18 residues. Germline CDR1 reads SNHLY; CDR2 reads FYNNEI. The CDR3 bases are TGTGCCAGCACCGCCCGGAGAGCGGGGGGGCTCGGGATGGAGACCCAGTACTTC. This translates into CASTARRAGGLGMETQYF.

This chain joins TRBV2 and TRBJ2-2, with 14 bases aligning to TRBD2. In germline, CDR1 is SNHLY, CDR2 FYNNEI. The V segment lost 5 bases and the J segment 5 bases; nucleotides outside the gene matches: 10. CDR3 size: 18 residues. The CDR3 sequence: CASSLQGLAGGWTGELFF. The CDR3 bases are TGTGCCAGCAGTCTCCAAGGACTAGCGGGGGGATGGACCGGGGAGCTGTTTTTT.

The J gene is TRBJ2-1, the V gene TRBV30, with 16 bases lining up with TRBD2. The CDR3 runs to 18 residues. The V gene's germline CDR1 is GTSNPN and CDR2 SVGIG (reference sequence). The trim removed 4 bases at V and 3 bases at J, leaving 9 bases unmatched. Here the CDR3 reads CAWKPGLAGGLIYNEQFF. In nucleotides, the CDR3 is TGTGCCTGGAAACCGGGACTAGCGGGAGGGCTGATCTACAATGAGCAGTTCTTC.

This clone was seen only once. The chain employs TRBV7-6 and TRBJ2-3; 8 bases are a match to TRBD2. This CDR3 comprises 16 residues. Unmatched junction bases numbered 4, after V lost 1 base and J lost 1 base. CDR1 and CDR2 from the germline V gene are SGHVS and FNYEAQ. CDR3 in DNA: TGTGCCAGCAGCTTAGAACTAGCGGCCGGCACAGATACGCAGTATTTT. Encoded protein: CASSLELAAGTDTQYF.

The V gene is TRBV29-1, the J gene TRBJ1-1, with no clear D. The CDR3 covers 13 residues. Germline values: CDR1 SQVTM, CDR2 ANQGSEA. Trimming shortened V by 6 bases and J by 3 bases, and 14 bases separated the two germline ends. In nucleotides, the CDR3 is TGCAGCGTGAGTAGCAGCCGGGACACTGAAGCTTTCTTT. This codes for CSVSSSRDTEAFF.

The V gene is TRBV2, the J gene TRBJ1-6; D ambiguous. Trimming left V 6 bases short and J 0 bases short, with 27 bases between. This CDR3 contains 21 residues. Looked up from germline, CDR1 is SNHLY and CDR2 is FYNNEI. The DNA of the CDR3 is TGTGCCAGCAGACCCGGGTCGTGGGCTGGAGCGGGAAGCTCCTATAATTCACCCCTCCACTTT. It encodes CASRPGSWAGAGSSYNSPLHF.

The chain joins TRBV5-4 to TRBJ2-5, with TRBD2 matching 9 bases. The CDR3 length is 14 residues. Germline loops: CDR1 SGHNT, CDR2 YYREEE (reference sequence). V shed 2 bases and J 4 bases; nucleotides not matched to a gene: 3. CDR3 amino acids: CASSLAGGVETQYF. Here the CDR3 DNA reads TGTGCCAGCAGCTTAGCGGGAGGAGTAGAGACCCAGTACTTC.

This clone has only a few counts. This chain uses TRBV29-1 with TRBJ1-2, with 11 bases that match TRBD1. Germline CDR1 and CDR2: SQVTM and ANQGSEA. J gave up 8 bases and V 0 bases, and 8 bases lay outside the gene matches. The CDR3 is 15 residues long. For the CDR3, the DNA is TGCAGCGTTGAAGATCGGCAGGACAGGGGGCTCGGCTACACCTTC. It is translated as CSVEDRQDRGLGYTF.

There are a few counts of this clone. The rearrangement joins TRBV7-9 to TRBJ1-6, with a tentative D call TRBD1 (6 bases). Germline-derived CDR1 and CDR2 are SEHNR and FQNEAQ (reference sequence). This CDR3 is 19 amino acids long. The V end lost 3 bases, the J end lost 0 bases, and 18 bases lay between the germline ends. CDR3 in amino acids: CASSFGGTGTSSYNSPLHF. DNA for the CDR3: TGTGCCAGCAGCTTTGGGGGAACAGGGACGAGCTCCTATAATTCACCCCTCCACTTT.

The V and J genes are TRBV27 and TRBJ2-7; a possible D gene is TRBD1 (6 bases). The germline V gene has CDR1 MNHEY and CDR2 SMNVEV (reference sequence). The V gene lost 6 bases and the J gene lost 4 bases, with 13 bases spanning the gap. This CDR3 is built from 13 residues. CDR3 DNA sequence: TGTGCCAGCAGGGATCCAGGGGCTTACGAGCAGTACTTC. Protein: CASRDPGAYEQYF.

The chain recombines TRBV12-3 or TRBV12-4 with TRBJ1-3; the D gene is possibly TRBD1 (5 bases). This CDR3 region has 13 residues. V dropped 7 bases and J dropped 4 bases, with 11 bases sitting between them. The CDR3 region is CASTLTAGNTIYF. As DNA, the CDR3 is TGTGCCAGCACCTTGACAGCGGGAAACACCATATATTTT.

In this sample, this clone turned up a few times. The rearrangement links TRBV6-5 to TRBJ1-2; 9 positions match TRBD1. Per germline, CDR1 MNHEY and CDR2 SVGAGI. The V gene end was trimmed by 2 bases and the J gene end by 7 bases; junction bases not matched to a gene: 2. This CDR3 region has 13 residues. CDR3 protein: CASSYATGGGYTF. The DNA of the CDR3 is TGTGCCAGCAGTTACGCGACAGGGGGTGGCTACACCTTC.

This clone was seen only once. This rearrangement joins TRBV28 to TRBJ2-2, with D possibly being TRBD1 (5 bases). CDR3 length: 12 residues. V was clipped by 7 bases and J by 9 bases, with 12 bases between them. CDR1 is MDHEN, CDR2 SYDVKM, per germline. The CDR3 DNA follows: TGTGCCAGCAACATTCAGGGTTGGGAGCTGTTTTTT. It codes for CASNIQGWELFF. The full variable domain, in which reference TRBV28 and TRBJ2-2 provide the parts outside the CDR3, is DVKVTQSSRYLVKRTGEKVFLECVQDMDHENMFWYRQDPGLGLRLIYFSYDVKMKEKGDIPEGYSVSREKKERFSLILESASTNQTSMYLCASNIQGWELFFGEGSRLTVL.

This clone showed up just a few times. The chain employs TRBV30 and TRBJ1-4; possibly TRBD1 for D (5 bases). Germline V gene lookup returns CDR1 GTSNPN and CDR2 SVGIG (reference sequence). V lost 0 bases and J lost 8, with 22 bases in between. The CDR3 runs to 17 residues. The CDR3 reads CAWSVPVGGRAGEKLFF. CDR3 DNA: TGTGCCTGGAGTGTACCCGTGGGCGGCAGGGCGGGGGAAAAACTGTTTTTT.

This clone appeared a single time. The V and J genes are TRBV6-5 and TRBJ1-2; D unclear. Germline-derived CDR1 and CDR2 are MNHEY and SVGAGI. This CDR3 comprises 13 residues. Trimming shortened V by 11 bases and J by 8 bases, and 21 bases separated the two germline ends. CDR3 sequence: CAGLEAPKWGYTF. CDR3 sequence (DNA): TGTGCCGGGCTTGAAGCCCCGAAGTGGGGCTACACCTTC.

The chain uses TRBV3-1 (or the pseudogene TRBV3-2) and TRBJ1-6; TRBD1 aligns across 8 bases. CDR3 size: 17 residues. Germline-derived CDR1 and CDR2 are LGHDT and YNNKEL (reference sequence). The V and J ends lost 7 bases and 1 base, in that order; junction bases with no gene match: 9. This CDR3 is CASTRRTGTSYNSPLHF. The CDR3 nucleotides are TGTGCCAGCACCCGTCGGACAGGGACATCCTATAATTCACCCCTCCACTTT.